The 2 T cell receptor gamma chains given below trace back to one sample, sequenced in a study of gamma-delta T cells after stem cell transplantation. TCRdb reanalyzed the RT-PCR reads using CATT. Altogether approximately 1,300 gamma-chain clones are present, 86% being singletons, with the ten largest covering 7%. The sequenced sample was gamma-delta T cells. Source of these receptors: a human donor. It is not recorded whose cells these are; they may come from a transplant donor.

No V segment was called; the J segment is TRGJ1 or TRGJ2. The CDR3 is made up of 12 amino acids. The CDR3 region is CATCAGDYKQLF. The CDR3 DNA sequence: TGTGCCACCTGTGCTGGGGATTATAAGCAACTCTTT.

CDR3 protein: CALWWNYKKLF. The CDR3 DNA reads as TGTGCCTTGTGGTGGAATTATAAGAAACTCTTT. The chain carries TRGV9 and TRGJ1 or TRGJ2. The J gene is absent in TCRdb and was assigned here via DNA matching to germline. V gave up 6 bases and J gave up 5 bases; unmatched junction bases: 4. CDR1 and CDR2 (germline): GITISATS, ISYDGTV (reference sequence). The CDR3 length is 11 residues.